This TCR beta chain was sequenced in a study of human T cells and chemical hapten exposure (dated by TCRdb to about 2021). Looking at the study overall: For sensitization, 2% DPC in acetone was applied to a 2 cm by 2 cm area of upper inner arm skin. Throughout the study period of about 23 weeks, patients also received therapeutic DPC doses to the scalp every week. Patch tests used Finn chambers with 0.01% DPC on the upper back, scored after 6 days by International Contact Dermatitis Research Group standards. Most of the patients in the cohort were female, and the cohort covered alopecia areata with under or over 50% scalp involvement, alopecia totalis and alopecia universalis. The libraries were sequenced as a pool, and the TCR yield per sample differed mostly because of small variations in library volumes within the pool. This study followed changes in the peripheral blood TCR repertoire in vivo during primary and secondary sensitization of alopecia patients to the hapten diphenylcyclopropenone (DPC). Patient blood was sampled pre-sensitization (week 0) and at 2, 6 and about 24 weeks after DPC sensitization. For TCR sequencing, blood came from 25 to 35 alopecia patients at anywhere from one to four time points (pre-sensitization, 2, 6 and 24 weeks).

The CDR3 measures 15 amino acids from cysteine to phenylalanine. Solely the CDR3 DNA is kept, with 45 bases framed from the first base. CDR1 MDHEN and CDR2 SYDVKM are derived from the germline V gene. The trim is 5 bases for V and 4 bases for J, with a gap of 15 bases between the germline ends. What the research found in general, with its limitations: Alopecia, a presumed autoimmune disease, was present in all patients, so the immune response of the patients might differ from that of healthy individuals. Patch test score was positively correlated with the number of PT1 expanded TCRs, with significance at thresholds 8, 16 and 32 but not at 4. Significantly more large CDR3 similarity clusters were formed by expanded TCRs than by pre-sensitization or healthy control sets, consistent with antigen-driven responses. After repeated subsampling, changes were observed in the strength of the expansion versus patch-test correlation and in the threshold at which the correlation became significant. DPC sensitization did not change how many TCRs were above 1 in 1000 frequency, and no evidence was found of alterations in global repertoire structure.

This clonotype was counted at least ten times. The target of this receptor is not known. Base-call qualities are not available, and no considerably larger clone is one nucleotide away. What this sample's time point label stands for: patch test 2, 6 weeks after DPC sensitization. The treatment or condition label, as the study defines it: therapeutic diphenylcyclopropenone sensitization with weekly scalp DPC. At every patch-test visit, the blood draw took place before the patch test was put on. Patients were considered eligible if aged 18 to 70, diagnosed with alopecia and deemed suitable for DPC therapy, and patients were excluded if pregnant. Unfractionated whole blood was collected in Tempus Blood RNA tubes, and total RNA was extracted from that blood. Libraries were prepared through RACE. For sequencing, a NextSeq 500 was employed. During library preparation, unique molecular identifiers were attached to individual cDNA molecules so that TCRs could be counted in a quantitative, reproducible way. From each blood RNA sample, both TCR alpha and TCR beta chains were sequenced. The study's own analysis went as follows. A median of around 96,000 TCRs per sample was observed, with a range of about 23,224 to 750,000. V, J and CDR3 annotation of the TCR reads was carried out using the Decombinator software suite. For PS versus PT1 abundance plots, all samples were subsampled to the same number of TCRs (28,000). Expanded TCRs were defined as absent before sensitization and observed at least eight times at the 2-week time point. TCRdb reprocessed the public reads (quality trimming at Q25 with fastp, clone calling with MiXCR) and kept in-frame beta chains. Identical CDR3 proteins give one entry, which carries the most common genes and DNA. These V and J calls derive from TCRdb rather than the authors' analysis. In all, the sample holds hundreds of thousands of distinct CDR3 sequences, and about 6% of those were seen once. The ten largest clonotypes hold 4.5% to 6% of the sample.

This TCR was recovered from a woman between 18 and 29 years old with alopecia areata. Some clones in this sample may be carry-over from other donors' samples. The sequenced sample was whole blood, obtained in connection with sensitization to the hapten diphenylcyclopropenone (DPC). The chain was built from TRBV28 and TRBJ1-5, with a tentative D gene TRBD1 over 6 matching bases. The CDR3 amino acid sequence is: CASSPGHINNQPQHF. The sequenced DNA is TGTGCCAGCAGTCCGGGACACATCAATAATCAGCCCCAGCATTTT. With the rest looked up from the reference TRBV28 and TRBJ1-5 genes rather than sequenced, the full variable domain is DVKVTQSSRYLVKRTGEKVFLECVQDMDHENMFWYRQDPGLGLRLIYFSYDVKMKEKGDIPEGYSVSREKKERFSLILESASTNQTSMYLCASSPGHINNQPQHFGDGTRLSIL.